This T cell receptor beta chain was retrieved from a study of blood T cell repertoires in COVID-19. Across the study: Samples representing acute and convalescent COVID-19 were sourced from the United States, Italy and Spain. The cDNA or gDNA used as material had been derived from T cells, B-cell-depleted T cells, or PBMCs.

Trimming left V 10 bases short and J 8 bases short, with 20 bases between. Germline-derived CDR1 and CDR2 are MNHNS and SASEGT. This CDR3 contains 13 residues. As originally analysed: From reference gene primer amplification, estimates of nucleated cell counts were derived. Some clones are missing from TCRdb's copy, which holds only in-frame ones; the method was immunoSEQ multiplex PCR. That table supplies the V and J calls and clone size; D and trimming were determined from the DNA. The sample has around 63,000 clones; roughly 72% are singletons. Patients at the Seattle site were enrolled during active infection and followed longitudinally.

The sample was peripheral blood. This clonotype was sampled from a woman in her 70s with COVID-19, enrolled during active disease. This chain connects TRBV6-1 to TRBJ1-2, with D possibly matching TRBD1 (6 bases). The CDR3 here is CATSGHGPGGYTF. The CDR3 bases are TGTGCCACCTCGGGACACGGACCCGGCGGCTACACCTTC.